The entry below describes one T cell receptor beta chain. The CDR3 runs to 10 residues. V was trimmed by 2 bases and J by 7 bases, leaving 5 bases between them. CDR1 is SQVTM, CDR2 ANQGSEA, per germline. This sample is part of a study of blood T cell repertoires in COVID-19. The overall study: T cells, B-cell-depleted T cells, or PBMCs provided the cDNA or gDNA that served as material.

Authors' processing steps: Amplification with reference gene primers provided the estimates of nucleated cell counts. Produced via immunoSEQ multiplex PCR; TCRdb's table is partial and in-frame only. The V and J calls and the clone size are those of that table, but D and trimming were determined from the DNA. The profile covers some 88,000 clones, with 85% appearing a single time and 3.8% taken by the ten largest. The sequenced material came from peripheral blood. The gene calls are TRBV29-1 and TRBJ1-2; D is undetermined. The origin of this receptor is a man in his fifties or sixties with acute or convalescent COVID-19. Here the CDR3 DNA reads TGCAGCGTTGAAATGGCTGGCTACACCTTC. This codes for CSVEMAGYTF.